This entry lists 22 T cell receptor beta chains sequenced from one sample in a study of early T cells in non-severe SARS-CoV-2 infection. TCRdb redid the calling of the 5' RACE reads with MiXCR, one entry per CDR3 protein. Of under 60,000 distinct CDR3 sequences in the sample, around 6% were seen once. The sample consisted of whole blood. The receptors originated from an adult who was a healthcare worker with PCR-confirmed SARS-CoV-2 infection or an uninfected control (not recorded which).

This sequence joins TRBV5-4 and TRBJ2-1, with D tentatively TRBD2 (6 bases). The V gene lost 4 bases and the J gene lost 0 bases, with 20 bases spanning the gap. Germline CDR1 reads SGHNT; CDR2 reads YYREEE (reference sequence). The CDR3 sequence is 18 residues long. The CDR3 DNA sequence: TGTGCCAGCAGCCATTCCGCTAAAGCGGGTCCCTCCTACAATGAGCAGTTCTTC. Translated, it gives CASSHSAKAGPSYNEQFF.

The V and J genes are TRBV11-2 and TRBJ1-2, with D hard to call. This CDR3 spans 17 amino acids. The V gene lost 0 bases and the J gene lost 1 base, with 15 bases spanning the gap. Germline CDR1 reads SGHAT; CDR2 reads FQNNGV. CDR3 protein: CASSLDQWAPNNYGYTF. The CDR3 DNA follows: TGTGCCAGCAGCTTAGATCAATGGGCACCGAATAACTATGGCTACACCTTC.

Comment on this clonotype: A much larger clonotype is one base distant, so this may be a read error. Here the CDR3 omits its conserved ending phenylalanine or tryptophan, so a read error is the likely source. The CDR3 loop reads CASSLGRGRGDTQYY. The CDR3 DNA follows: TGTGCCAGCAGCTTAGGGAGGGGGCGCGGAGATACGCAGTATTAT. This chain uses TRBV11-2 with TRBJ2-3; tentatively, D is TRBD1 (7 bases). V gave up 1 base and J gave up 5 bases, with 13 bases separating them. Germline lookup yields CDR1 SGHAT and CDR2 FQNNGV. CDR3 length: 15 amino acids.

This clonotype was found many times. The chain links TRBV10-3 to TRBJ2-7; no definite D call. The V gene lost 4 bases and the J gene lost 6 bases, with 10 bases spanning the gap. This CDR3 is 12 amino acids long. Germline lookup yields CDR1 ENHRY and CDR2 SYGVKD. The CDR3 region is CAISASESEQYF. The DNA of the CDR3 is TGTGCCATCAGTGCTAGTGAGTCCGAGCAGTACTTC.

This clonotype showed up many times. This chain links TRBV4-1 with TRBJ2-3; D gene unclear. The CDR3 is 14 amino acids. The germline CDR1 and CDR2 sequences are MGHRA and YSYEKL. V lost 4 bases and J lost 1, with 9 bases in between. CDR3: CASSRQPRTDTQYF. CDR3 DNA sequence: TGCGCCAGCAGCCGCCAGCCGCGCACAGATACGCAGTATTTT.

This clonotype was seen at least ten times. CDR3 protein: CASSPQTGIYNEQFF. CDR3 DNA: TGCGCCAGCAGCCCCCAAACGGGGATCTACAATGAGCAGTTCTTC. The V and J genes are TRBV4-1 and TRBJ2-1; perhaps TRBD2 as D (5 bases). The CDR3 contains 15 residues. Trimming pared 4 bases from V and 3 bases from J, leaving 13 bases between. Germline CDR1 and CDR2: MGHRA and YSYEKL.

The chain employs TRBV6-5 and TRBJ1-1; D is unclear. V was clipped by 3 bases and J by 1 base, with 9 bases between them. The CDR3 covers 14 residues. Germline values: CDR1 MNHEY, CDR2 SVGAGI. CDR3 in amino acids: CASSYGRPNTEAFF. The DNA for the CDR3 is TGTGCCAGCAGTTATGGACGGCCGAACACTGAAGCTTTCTTT.

This clonotype appeared many times. This chain uses TRBV12-3 or TRBV12-4 with TRBJ1-2; D uncertain. The V end lost 5 bases, the J end lost 4 bases, and 11 bases lay between the germline ends. The CDR3 is made up of 13 amino acids. The CDR3 protein is CASSGGRGYGYTF. DNA for the CDR3: TGTGCCAGCAGTGGTGGACGCGGCTATGGCTACACCTTC.

This clonotype was detected ten times or more. The chain employs TRBV19 and TRBJ1-5; D unclear. The CDR3 extends over 15 amino acids. Trimming shortened V by 0 bases and J by 5 bases, and 11 bases separated the two germline ends. Germline CDR1 LNHDA, CDR2 SQIVND (reference sequence). The CDR3 here is CASSIDHQPHQPQHF. The CDR3 coding sequence is TGTGCCAGTAGTATAGATCATCAGCCCCATCAGCCCCAGCATTTT. Based on the CDR3 plus reference TRBV19 and TRBJ1-5, the full variable domain is DGGITQSPKYLFRKEGQNVTLSCEQNLNHDAMYWYRQDPGQGLRLIYYSQIVNDFQKGDIAEGYSVSREKKESFPLTVTSAQKNPTAFYLCASSIDHQPHQPQHFGDGTRLSIL.

This clonotype was seen more than once but under ten times. This chain uses TRBV5-4 with TRBJ2-7; 9 bases are a match to TRBD1. The CDR3 consists of 18 residues. The V gene's germline CDR1 is SGHNT and CDR2 YYREEE (reference sequence). Germline trimming cut 4 bases from V and 2 bases from J; bases unmatched to any gene: 16. CDR3: CASSPLPPGQGGPYEQYF. The CDR3 DNA reads as TGTGCCAGCAGCCCTTTACCTCCGGGACAGGGTGGGCCCTACGAGCAGTACTTC. The entire variable domain, with the rest obtained from reference TRBV5-4 and TRBJ2-7, is as follows: ETGVTQSPTHLIKTRGQQVTLRCSSQSGHNTVSWYQQALGQGPQFIFQYYREEENGRGNFPPRFSGLQFPNYSSELNVNALELDDSALYLCASSPLPPGQGGPYEQYFGPGTRLTVT.

The table lists this clonotype with many counts. This sequence joins TRBV20-1 and TRBJ2-5; a weak D match, TRBD2 (6 bases). The CDR3 is made up of 16 amino acids. Per the germline V gene, CDR1 is DFQATT and CDR2 is SNEGSKA (reference sequence). Trimming shortened V by 1 base and J by 2 bases, and 17 bases separated the two germline ends. In nucleotides, the CDR3 is TGCAGTGCTAGAGGGGGGGACGGACCCTTTCAAGAGACCCAGTACTTC. It is translated as CSARGGDGPFQETQYF.

This clonotype is medium-sized within its sample. J is TRBJ2-7 and V is TRBV20-1; D gene uncertain. V was clipped by 1 base and J by 5 bases, with 12 bases between them. In germline, CDR1 is DFQATT, CDR2 SNEGSKA (reference sequence). The CDR3 length is 13 residues. The CDR3 nucleotides read TGCAGTGCTAGAGGTGAAGGGCACAACGAGCAGTACTTC. Protein sequence: CSARGEGHNEQYF.

As for this clonotype: A single base separates this from a much larger clone, so it may be a read error. A read error is likely, as this CDR3 ends without the conserved phenylalanine or tryptophan. Because the CDR3's place on the DNA is in doubt, the DNA is left out and the CDR3 is given as listed by TCRdb. This rearrangement joins TRBV5-4 to TRBJ1-2; the DNA was not used to check the table's D call, TRBD1. The CDR3 sequence runs 14 residues, both termini included. CDR1 is SGHNT, CDR2 YYREEE, per germline (reference sequence). The CDR3 sequence is CASSSGNQGTADTY.

This clonotype was detected many times. The chain is built from TRBV20-1 and TRBJ2-5, with no clear D. This CDR3 has 11 residues. Trimming removed 2 bases at V and 5 bases at J, with 6 bases between. Germline lookup yields CDR1 DFQATT and CDR2 SNEGSKA (reference sequence). This CDR3 is CSARTRETQYF. The DNA for the CDR3 is TGCAGTGCTAGAACGAGGGAGACCCAGTACTTC.

This clonotype showed up many times. This chain links TRBV27 with TRBJ2-3, with a tentative D call TRBD2 (6 bases). This CDR3 is 16 amino acids long. Deletions cut 4 bases from V and 1 base from J, with 15 bases between. CDR1 MNHEY and CDR2 SMNVEV come from the germline V gene (reference sequence). The CDR3 protein is CASSWTRGGGTDTQYF. In DNA form, the CDR3 reads TGTGCCAGCAGTTGGACTCGGGGCGGGGGCACAGATACGCAGTATTTT.

This clonotype was picked up many times. V gene TRBV20-1 combines with J gene TRBJ2-7; tentatively, D is TRBD2 (5 bases). This CDR3 contains 11 residues. The V end lost 5 bases, the J end lost 4 bases, and 9 bases lay between the germline ends. In germline, CDR1 is DFQATT, CDR2 SNEGSKA (reference sequence). CDR3 coding DNA: TGCAGTGCTGTGACGGGGTACGAGCAGTACTTC. Encoded protein: CSAVTGYEQYF.

In this sample, this clonotype turned up many times. The chain has TRBV6-6 and TRBJ2-3, with 9 bases fitting TRBD2. CDR3 length equals 16 residues. Losses at the gene ends were 5 bases for V and 2 bases for J; bases not matched to a gene: 8. The germline V gene has CDR1 MNHNY and CDR2 SVGAGI (reference sequence). Here the CDR3 reads CASSHGVAGVTDTQYF. The CDR3 region has the DNA TGTGCCAGCAGTCACGGGGTAGCGGGGGTCACAGATACGCAGTATTTT.

There are many counts of this clonotype. The genes are TRBV5-1 and TRBJ2-7, with D tentatively TRBD2 (5 bases). The germline V gene has CDR1 SGHRS and CDR2 YFSETQ. V was clipped by 0 bases and J by 5 bases, with 6 bases between them. The CDR3 covers 12 residues. The CDR3 spells CASSLAGDEQYF. DNA of the CDR3: TGCGCCAGCAGCTTGGCCGGGGACGAGCAGTACTTC. Full variable domain (rest looked up from reference TRBV5-1 and TRBJ2-7): KAGVTQTPRYLIKTRGQQVTLSCSPISGHRSVSWYQQTPGQGLQFLFEYFSETQRNKGNFPGRFSGRQFSNSRSEMNVSTLELGDSALYLCASSLAGDEQYFGPGTRLTVT.

At least ten counts were recorded for this clonotype. No conserved phenylalanine or tryptophan ends this CDR3, so it is likely a read error. It is unclear where the CDR3 begins or ends on the DNA, so no DNA is shown, and the CDR3 is as TCRdb lists it. V usage is TRBV5-1 and J usage is TRBJ1-2. Germline V gene lookup returns CDR1 SGHRS and CDR2 YFSETQ. Inclusive of both ends, the CDR3 amounts to 16 amino acids. CDR3 loop: CASSLDGDPGLYGYTL.

This clonotype has ten or more counts. The V call is TRBV6-2 or TRBV6-3, the J call TRBJ2-7, with 13 bases that match TRBD2. J was trimmed by 3 bases and V by 6 bases; bases with no gene match: 2. Germline values: CDR1 MNHEY, CDR2 SVGEGT. The CDR3 covers 14 residues. The CDR3, as DNA: TGTGCCAGCAGGGGACTAGCGGGGTTCTACGAGCAGTACTTC. Encoded protein: CASRGLAGFYEQYF.

This clonotype was seen at least ten times. The CDR3 sequence: CASSLGVGHRSYEQYF. CDR3 sequence (DNA): TGCGCCAGCAGCTTGGGGGTTGGGCACAGATCCTACGAGCAGTACTTC. J is TRBJ2-7 and V is TRBV5-1, with D unclear. Trimming stripped 0 bases from V and 1 base from J, with 14 bases between. CDR1 and CDR2 from the germline V gene are SGHRS and YFSETQ. The CDR3 runs to 16 residues.

The chain links TRBV14 to TRBJ1-1; TRBD1 matches at 12 bases. The trim removed 4 bases at V and 3 bases at J, leaving 12 bases unmatched. The germline V gene encodes CDR1 SGHDN and CDR2 FVKESK. This CDR3 is built from 18 residues. The chain's CDR3 is CASSRRPGTGGWDTEAFF. As DNA, the CDR3 is TGTGCCAGCAGCCGAAGACCCGGGACAGGGGGCTGGGACACTGAAGCTTTCTTT.